This T cell receptor beta chain is from a study of OX40 agonist ivuxolimab in advanced cancers. Profiled with immunoSEQ multiplex PCR; TCRdb holds only in-frame clones, not every one. The table has 60,000 to 85,000 clones, roughly 73% seen once; the top ten hold 1.5% to 2%. Study results and limitations: The study found that CD8+ T cells averaged more expanded clones than CD4+.

The V end lost 0 bases, the J end lost 5 bases, and 15 bases lay between the germline ends. Germline V gene sequence: CDR1 SGHRS, CDR2 YFSETQ. The CDR3 loop spans 15 amino acids. As regards this clone: Its antigen is still unknown.

This sequence was found in an adult with an advanced solid tumor such as melanoma, head and neck, liver or kidney cancer. The V call is TRBV5-1, the J call TRBJ2-7; a weak D match, TRBD1 (6 bases). This sample comprised CD4+ or CD8+ T cells sorted from blood, obtained in a trial of the OX40 agonist ivuxolimab. The CDR3 DNA reads as TGCGCCAGCAGCTTGGTGCAGGGGTGGAGGAACGAGCAGTACTTC. Encoded protein: CASSLVQGWRNEQYF.